This TCR beta chain was sequenced in a study of post-analysis software for immune sequencing data. The J segment lost 1 base and the V segment lost 2 bases, leaving 3 bases of the junction unmatched. The CDR3 consists of 16 residues. In its sample, this clonotype was seen once. The antigen is unknown. Incorporated into the TCR beta cDNA libraries were unique molecular identifiers, which served to reduce PCR and sequencing biases. TCRdb processed the PCR reads anew with MiXCR; each CDR3 protein has one entry. Among hundreds of thousands of distinct CDR3 sequences, around 44% were seen once, and the ten largest hold approximately 1.7%. Study outcomes and limitations: Controls had lower frequencies than patients of about 5 TRBV segments, which included TRBV5-6, TRBV5-1 and TRBV20-1.

The origin of this receptor is a girl aged 10-17 years with multiple sclerosis. Sequencing was done on a sample of blood. This chain connects TRBV12-3 or TRBV12-4 to TRBJ2-3; TRBD2 aligns across 10 bases. CDR3 region: CASSLLAGEGTDTQYF. The CDR3 region has the DNA TGTGCCAGCAGTTTACTAGCGGGAGAGGGCACAGATACGCAGTATTTT.